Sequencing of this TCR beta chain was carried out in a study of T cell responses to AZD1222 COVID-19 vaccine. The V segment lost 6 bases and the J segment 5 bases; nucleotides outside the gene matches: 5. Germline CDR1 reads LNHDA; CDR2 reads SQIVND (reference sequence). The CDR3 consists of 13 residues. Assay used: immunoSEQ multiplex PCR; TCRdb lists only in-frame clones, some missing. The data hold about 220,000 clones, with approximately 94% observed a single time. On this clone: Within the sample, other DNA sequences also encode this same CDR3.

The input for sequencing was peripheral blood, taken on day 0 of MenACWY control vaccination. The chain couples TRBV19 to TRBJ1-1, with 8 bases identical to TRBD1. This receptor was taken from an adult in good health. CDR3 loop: CASRDRGRTEAFF. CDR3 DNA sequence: TGTGCCAGTAGAGACAGGGGAAGAACTGAAGCTTTCTTT.